This T cell receptor beta chain was sequenced for a study of vaccination and CD4 T cells after COVID-19. This clonotype was counted a few times. Its antigen is not identified. The sample's treatment: approximately 9-day PBMC culture with coronavirus spike peptide pools or control peptides (ViraFEST assay). The study sequenced cultured CD4+ T cell DNA using the Oncomine TCR Beta short-read assay. Via MiXCR, TCRdb re-called the PCR reads, giving one row per CDR3 protein. The table has about 15,000 distinct CDR3 sequences, 48% seen once. V shed 4 bases, J shed 8 bases, and the junction held 5 bases outside the gene matches. Germline-derived CDR1 and CDR2 are LNHDA and SQIVND (reference sequence). The CDR3 extends over 13 amino acids.

The source of this sequence is a human donor who had recovered from COVID-19. Sequenced input: CD4+ T cells from blood, cultured in vitro. The chain uses TRBV19 and TRBJ2-3; 8 bases are a match to TRBD1. CDR3 sequence: CASSTRTGSTQYF. As DNA, the CDR3 is TGTGCCAGTAGTACAAGGACAGGGTCTACGCAGTATTTT.